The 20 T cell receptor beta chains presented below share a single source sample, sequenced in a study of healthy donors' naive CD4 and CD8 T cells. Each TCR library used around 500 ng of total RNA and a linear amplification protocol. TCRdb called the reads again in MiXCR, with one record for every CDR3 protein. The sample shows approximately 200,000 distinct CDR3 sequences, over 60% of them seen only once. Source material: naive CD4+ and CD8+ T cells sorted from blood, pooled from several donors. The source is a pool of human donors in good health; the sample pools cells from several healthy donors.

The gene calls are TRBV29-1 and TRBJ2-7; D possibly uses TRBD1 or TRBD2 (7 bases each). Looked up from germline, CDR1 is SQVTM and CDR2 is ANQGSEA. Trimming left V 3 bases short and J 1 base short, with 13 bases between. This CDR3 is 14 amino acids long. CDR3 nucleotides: TGCAGCGTTGAGGGAGGGGACAGTTCCTACGAGCAGTACTTC. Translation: CSVEGGDSSYEQYF.

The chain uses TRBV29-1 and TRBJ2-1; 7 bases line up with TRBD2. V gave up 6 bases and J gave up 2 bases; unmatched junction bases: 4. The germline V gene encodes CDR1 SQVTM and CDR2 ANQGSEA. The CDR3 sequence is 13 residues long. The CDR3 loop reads CSVIAGPYNEQFF. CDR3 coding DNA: TGCAGCGTCATAGCGGGCCCCTACAATGAGCAGTTCTTC.

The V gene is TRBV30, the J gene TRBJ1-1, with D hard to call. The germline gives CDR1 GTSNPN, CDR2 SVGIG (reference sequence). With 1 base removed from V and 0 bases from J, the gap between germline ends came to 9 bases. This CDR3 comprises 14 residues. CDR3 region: CAWSEGIMNTEAFF. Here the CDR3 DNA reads TGTGCCTGGAGTGAGGGAATTATGAACACTGAAGCTTTCTTT.

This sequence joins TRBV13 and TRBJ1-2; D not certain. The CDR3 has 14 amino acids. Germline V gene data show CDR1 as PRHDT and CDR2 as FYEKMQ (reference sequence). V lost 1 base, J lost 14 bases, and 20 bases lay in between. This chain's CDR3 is CASSLATDSPHSTF. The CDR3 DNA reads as TGTGCCAGCAGCTTAGCCACGGACTCACCTCACTCGACCTTC.

The CDR3 bases are TGTGCCACCGACCCGGGACAGGAGGGCTACGAGCAGTACTTC. Its protein product is CATDPGQEGYEQYF. The rearrangement links TRBV19 to TRBJ2-7; 8 bases fit TRBD1. This CDR3 is built from 14 residues. The V segment lost 10 bases and the J segment 3 bases; nucleotides outside the gene matches: 11. Germline V lookup: CDR1 LNHDA, CDR2 SQIVND (reference sequence).

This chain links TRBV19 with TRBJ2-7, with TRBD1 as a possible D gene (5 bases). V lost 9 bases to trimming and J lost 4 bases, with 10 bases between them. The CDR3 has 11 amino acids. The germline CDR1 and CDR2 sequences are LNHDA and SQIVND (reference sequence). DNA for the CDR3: TGTGCCAGCGGACAACGGTACGAGCAGTACTTC. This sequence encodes CASGQRYEQYF.

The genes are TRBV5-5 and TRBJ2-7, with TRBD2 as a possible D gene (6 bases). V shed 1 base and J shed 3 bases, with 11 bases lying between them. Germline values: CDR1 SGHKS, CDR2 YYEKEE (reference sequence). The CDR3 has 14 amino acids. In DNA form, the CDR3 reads TGTGCCAGCAGCTTGCCGGGAGAGGGCTACGAGCAGTACTTC. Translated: CASSLPGEGYEQYF.

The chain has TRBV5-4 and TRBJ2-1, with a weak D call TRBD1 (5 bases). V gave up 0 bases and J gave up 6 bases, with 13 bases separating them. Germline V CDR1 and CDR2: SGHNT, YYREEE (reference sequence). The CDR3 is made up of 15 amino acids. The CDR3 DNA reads TGTGCCAGCAGCTTGGACAGGCCAGATGGCAATGAGCAGTTCTTC. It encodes CASSLDRPDGNEQFF.

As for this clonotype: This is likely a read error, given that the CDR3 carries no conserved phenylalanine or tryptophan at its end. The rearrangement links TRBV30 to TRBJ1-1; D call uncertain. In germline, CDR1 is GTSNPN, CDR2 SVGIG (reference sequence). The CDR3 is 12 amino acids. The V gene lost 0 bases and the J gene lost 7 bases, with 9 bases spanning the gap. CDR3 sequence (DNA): TGTGCCTGGAGTGTACGTGAGGGTGAAGCTTTCTCT. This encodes CAWSVREGEAFS.

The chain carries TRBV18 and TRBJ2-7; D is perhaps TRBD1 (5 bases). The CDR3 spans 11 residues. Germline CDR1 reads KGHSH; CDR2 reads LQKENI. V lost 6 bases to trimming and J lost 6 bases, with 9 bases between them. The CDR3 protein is CASSRVGEQYV. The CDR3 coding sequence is TGTGCCAGCTCCAGGGTAGGCGAGCAGTACGTC.

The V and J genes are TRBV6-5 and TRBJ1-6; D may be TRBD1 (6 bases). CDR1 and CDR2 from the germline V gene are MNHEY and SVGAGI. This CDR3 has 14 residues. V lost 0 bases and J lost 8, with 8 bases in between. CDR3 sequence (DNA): TGTGCCAGCAGTTACTCGTCAGGGGATTCACCCCTCCACTTT. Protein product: CASSYSSGDSPLHF.

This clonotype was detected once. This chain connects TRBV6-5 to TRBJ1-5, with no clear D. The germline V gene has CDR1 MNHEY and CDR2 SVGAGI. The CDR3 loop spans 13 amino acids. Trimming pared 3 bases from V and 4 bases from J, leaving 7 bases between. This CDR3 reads CASSYDLNQPQHF. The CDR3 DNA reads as TGTGCCAGCAGTTATGACTTGAATCAGCCCCAGCATTTT.

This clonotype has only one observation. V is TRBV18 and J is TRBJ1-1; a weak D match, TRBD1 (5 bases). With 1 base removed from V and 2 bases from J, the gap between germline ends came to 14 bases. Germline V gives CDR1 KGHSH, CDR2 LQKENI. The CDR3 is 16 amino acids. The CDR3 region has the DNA TGTGCCAGCTCACCACTTCCGGACACCTACAACACTGAAGCTTTCTTT. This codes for CASSPLPDTYNTEAFF.

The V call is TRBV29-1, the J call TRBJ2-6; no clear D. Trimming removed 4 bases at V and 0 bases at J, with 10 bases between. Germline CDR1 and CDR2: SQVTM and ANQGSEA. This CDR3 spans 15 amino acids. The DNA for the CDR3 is TGCAGCGTTGTCGCAGCCAGCTCTGGGGCCAACGTCCTGACTTTC. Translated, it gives CSVVAASSGANVLTF.

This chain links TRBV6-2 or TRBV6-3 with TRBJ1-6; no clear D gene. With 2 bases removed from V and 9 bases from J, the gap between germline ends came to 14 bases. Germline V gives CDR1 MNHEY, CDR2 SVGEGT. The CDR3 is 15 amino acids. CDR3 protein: CASSYLTMRGSPLHF. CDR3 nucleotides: TGTGCCAGCAGTTACCTTACAATGCGAGGTTCACCCCTCCACTTT.

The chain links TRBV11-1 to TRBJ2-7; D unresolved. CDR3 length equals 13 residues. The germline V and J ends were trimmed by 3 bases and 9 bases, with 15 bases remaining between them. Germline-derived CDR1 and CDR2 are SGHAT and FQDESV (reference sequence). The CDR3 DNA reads TGTGCCAGCAGCTTGGGAACACCTCGCGGGCAGTACTTC. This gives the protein CASSLGTPRGQYF.

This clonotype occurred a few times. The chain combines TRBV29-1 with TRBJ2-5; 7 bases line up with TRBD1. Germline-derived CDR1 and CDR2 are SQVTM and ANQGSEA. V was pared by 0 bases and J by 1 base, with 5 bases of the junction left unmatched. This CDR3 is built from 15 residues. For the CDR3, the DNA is TGCAGCGTTGAAGAAATGGGGGACAGCCAAGAGACCCAGTACTTC. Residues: CSVEEMGDSQETQYF. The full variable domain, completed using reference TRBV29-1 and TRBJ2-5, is SAVISQKPSRDICQRGTSLTIQCQVDSQVTMMFWYRQQPGQSLTLIATANQGSEATYESGFVIDKFPISRPNLTFSTLTVSNMSPEDSSIYLCSVEEMGDSQETQYFGPGTRLLVL.

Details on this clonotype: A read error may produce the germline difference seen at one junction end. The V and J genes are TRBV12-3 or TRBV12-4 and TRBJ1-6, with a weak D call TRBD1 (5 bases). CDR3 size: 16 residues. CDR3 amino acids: CASSLTADRGNSPLHF. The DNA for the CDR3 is TGTGCCAGCAGTTTAACGGCCGACAGAGGAAATTCCCCCCTCCACTTT.

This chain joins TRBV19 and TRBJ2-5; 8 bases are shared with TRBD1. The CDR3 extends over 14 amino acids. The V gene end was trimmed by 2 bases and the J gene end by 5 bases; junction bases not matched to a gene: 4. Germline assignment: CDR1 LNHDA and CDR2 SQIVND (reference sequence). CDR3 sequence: CASSISGGRETQYF. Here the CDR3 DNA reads TGTGCCAGTAGTATATCAGGGGGCCGGGAGACCCAGTACTTC.

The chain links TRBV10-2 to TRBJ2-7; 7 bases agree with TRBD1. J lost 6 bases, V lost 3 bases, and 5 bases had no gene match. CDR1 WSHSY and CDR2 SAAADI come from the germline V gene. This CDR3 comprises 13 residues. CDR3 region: CASSDQGVAEQYF. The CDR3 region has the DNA TGCGCCAGCAGTGATCAGGGGGTGGCCGAGCAGTACTTC.